One sample yielded the 19 T cell receptor beta chains listed below, sequenced in a study of CD8+CD57+ T cells in acquired aplastic anemia. Researchers used genomic DNA as the template to profile TCR beta VDJ and CDR3. TCRdb ran MiXCR on the reads and lists one entry per CDR3 protein. The sample lists about 220,000 distinct CDR3 sequences; approximately 35% were seen once. The sample comprised sorted CD4+, CD8+, or CD8+CD57+ T cells (not recorded which) from PBMCs. The receptors here all came from a human donor in good health, serving as a control.

The CDR3 spells CAWSVLVFGTQYF. DNA of the CDR3: TGTGCCTGGAGTGTGTTAGTATTTGGGACCCAGTACTTC. This sequence joins TRBV30 and TRBJ2-5; D is unresolved. This CDR3 spans 13 amino acids. V was trimmed by 0 bases and J by 7 bases, leaving 12 bases between them. Looked up from germline, CDR1 is GTSNPN and CDR2 is SVGIG (reference sequence).

The chain has TRBV20-1 and TRBJ2-2, with 7 nucleotides matching TRBD1. V shed 0 bases, J shed 6 bases, and the junction held 7 bases outside the gene matches. This CDR3 has 15 amino acids. Germline CDR1 is DFQATT and CDR2 is SNEGSKA (reference sequence). CDR3 sequence: CSARDRGTAAGELFF. As DNA, the CDR3 is TGCAGTGCTAGAGATAGAGGGACAGCTGCCGGGGAGCTGTTTTTT.

This clonotype was observed many times. CDR3 nucleotides: TGCAGCGTTAGGGGAGGCGGCAGCAGCTCTGGAAACACCATATATTTT. This gives the protein CSVRGGGSSSGNTIYF. This chain joins TRBV29-1 and TRBJ1-3; tentatively, D is TRBD1 (5 bases). The CDR3 is 16 amino acids. Trimming took off 5 bases at V and 0 bases at J, with 17 bases between the two ends. CDR1 and CDR2 from the germline V gene are SQVTM and ANQGSEA.

The chain combines TRBV19 with TRBJ1-5; 10 bases agree with TRBD1. This CDR3 comprises 18 residues. With V trimmed by 7 bases and J by 0 bases, 12 bases remained unmatched. CDR1 is LNHDA and CDR2 is SQIVND in the germline V gene (reference sequence). The CDR3 here is CASTTTGQGIYSNQPQHF. CDR3 nucleotides: TGTGCCAGTACCACGACGGGACAGGGGATTTATAGCAATCAGCCCCAGCATTTT.

The chain employs TRBV7-8 and TRBJ2-7; D is possibly TRBD1 (6 bases). The V and J ends lost 3 bases and 3 bases respectively, with 12 bases between them. Germline loops: CDR1 SGHVS, CDR2 FQNEAQ. The CDR3 contains 14 residues. CDR3 bases: TGTGCCAGCAGCTTGGGGGCAGCGGTCTACGAGCAGTACTTC. Protein product: CASSLGAAVYEQYF.

This chain connects TRBV12-3 or TRBV12-4 to TRBJ1-3; 12 bases line up with TRBD1. The V gene end was trimmed by 5 bases and the J gene end by 3 bases; junction bases not matched to a gene: 5. CDR3 length: 16 amino acids. In nucleotides, the CDR3 is TGTGCCAGCAGTCCGGGACAGGGGGCGGGTGGAAACACCATATATTTT. Translation: CASSPGQGAGGNTIYF.

At least ten counts were recorded for this clonotype. The chain is built from TRBV29-1 and TRBJ1-1, with D possibly matching TRBD1 (5 bases). The CDR3 runs 12 residues. Germline V CDR1 and CDR2: SQVTM, ANQGSEA. Trimming removed 7 bases from V and 1 base from J, with 10 bases in between. The CDR3 sequence: CSGGDGNTEAFF. CDR3 DNA: TGCAGCGGGGGGGACGGGAACACTGAAGCTTTCTTT.

As regards this clonotype: This may be a read error: a much more frequent sequence differs by one nucleotide. The chain carries TRBV14 and TRBJ2-3, with D perhaps matching TRBD2 (5 bases). The CDR3 length is 16 residues. CDR1 is SGHDN, CDR2 FVKESK, per germline. The DNA of the CDR3 is TGTGCCAGCAACCAAGGTAGCGCAGAGTCTGCAGATACGCAGTATTTT. Its protein product is CASNQGSAESADTQYF. The variable domain in full, with the rest retrieved from reference TRBV14 and TRBJ2-3, is EAGVTQFPSHSVIEKGQTVTLRCDPISGHDNLYWYRRVMGKEIKFLLHFVKESKQDESGMPNNRFLAERTGGTYSTLKVQPAELEDSGVYFCASNQGSAESADTQYFGPGTRLTVL.

This chain connects TRBV5-1 to TRBJ1-3, with a weak D call TRBD1 (6 bases). The CDR3 covers 14 residues. Germline V gene sequence: CDR1 SGHRS, CDR2 YFSETQ. Trimming shortened V by 2 bases and J by 6 bases, and 12 bases separated the two germline ends. The CDR3 spells CASSLGGPENTIYF. In DNA, the CDR3 is TGCGCCAGCAGCTTAGGGGGACCTGAAAACACCATATATTTT.

For this clonotype: In this CDR3 the conserved last residue, phenylalanine or tryptophan, is missing, so a read error is likely. The J gene is TRBJ1-1, the V gene TRBV10-3; a weak D match, TRBD1 (5 bases). The CDR3 sequence is 15 residues long. The germline V gene has CDR1 ENHRY and CDR2 SYGVKD. V was cut by 2 bases and J by 5 bases, with 15 bases left in between. The CDR3 region is CAISEMGQGVTEAFL. CDR3 DNA sequence: TGTGCCATCAGTGAGATGGGGCAGGGAGTGACTGAAGCTTTCCTT.

This clonotype was recorded at least ten times. CDR3 in DNA: TGCAGCGTTGAAGGGGGTAGAGGAGTCGGGGGCTACACCTTC. It specifies CSVEGGRGVGGYTF. V usage is TRBV29-1 and J usage is TRBJ1-2; D gene ambiguous. The germline V and J ends were trimmed by 1 base and 8 bases, with 17 bases remaining between them. Germline V gene data show CDR1 as SQVTM and CDR2 as ANQGSEA. The CDR3 spans 14 residues.

This clonotype was observed many times. The chain combines TRBV20-1 with TRBJ1-1; D is uncertain. Germline assignment: CDR1 DFQATT and CDR2 SNEGSKA (reference sequence). V lost 2 bases, J lost 3 bases, and 10 bases lay in between. This CDR3 is built from 13 residues. For the CDR3, the DNA is TGCAGTGCTAGATCGGGGATCGACACTGAAGCTTTCTTT. Translating gives CSARSGIDTEAFF.

The V and J genes are TRBV10-3 and TRBJ2-1; 7 bases are shared with TRBD1. Trimming took 0 bases from V and 8 from J; bases not matched to a gene: 7. The CDR3 is 15 residues long. Germline CDR1 and CDR2: ENHRY and SYGVKD. The CDR3 DNA follows: TGTGCCATCAGTGAGTCGTCAGGGGGTGACGATGAGCAGTTCTTC. Translated, it gives CAISESSGGDDEQFF.

The rearrangement uses TRBV10-3 and TRBJ1-3; D remains ambiguous. Germline values: CDR1 ENHRY, CDR2 SYGVKD. With 2 bases removed from V and 2 bases from J, the gap between germline ends came to 7 bases. There are 14 residues in the CDR3. This chain's CDR3 is CAISERATGNTIYF. The DNA for the CDR3 is TGTGCCATCAGTGAGAGGGCTACTGGAAACACCATATATTTT.

At least ten counts were recorded for this clonotype. The V and J genes are TRBV7-9 and TRBJ1-5, with D perhaps TRBD1 (6 bases). This CDR3 is built from 15 residues. Trimming took off 5 bases at V and 3 bases at J, with 14 bases between the two ends. Looked up from germline, CDR1 is SEHNR and CDR2 is FQNEAQ (reference sequence). The CDR3: CASSRNRVANQPQHF. The CDR3 DNA reads as TGTGCCAGCAGCCGAAACAGGGTGGCCAATCAGCCCCAGCATTTT.

This clonotype occurred once. A much larger clone lies one base from this, so it may be a read error. The chain uses TRBV9 and TRBJ1-1; D remains ambiguous. This CDR3 contains 15 residues. Germline assignment: CDR1 SGDLS and CDR2 YYNGEE. The CDR3 sequence is CASSVASQLNAEAFF. CDR3 bases: TGTGCCAGCAGCGTAGCTTCGCAGCTGAACGCTGAAGCTTTCTTT.

The CDR3 bases are TGTGCCTGGAGTGTAAGATGGGGGCGGCTAGCTGGGGCCAACGTCCTGACTTTC. It encodes CAWSVRWGRLAGANVLTF. The rearrangement uses TRBV30 and TRBJ2-6, with D possibly being TRBD1 (6 bases). V lost 0 bases and J 2 bases, leaving 17 bases between the germline ends. The length of the CDR3 is 18 residues. Germline lookup yields CDR1 GTSNPN and CDR2 SVGIG (reference sequence). The full variable domain, in which reference TRBV30 and TRBJ2-6 provide the parts outside the CDR3, is SQTIHQWPATLVQPVGSPLSLECTVEGTSNPNLYWYRQAAGRGLQLLFYSVGIGQISSEVPQNLSASRPQDRQFILSSKKLLLSDSGFYLCAWSVRWGRLAGANVLTFGAGSRLTVL.

V gene TRBV29-1 combines with J gene TRBJ1-6; D possibly corresponds to TRBD1 (5 bases). Germline CDR1 and CDR2: SQVTM and ANQGSEA. V was clipped by 7 bases and J by 9 bases, with 16 bases between them. CDR3 length equals 13 residues. This CDR3 reads CSAQTEIGSPLHF. The DNA for the CDR3 is TGCAGCGCCCAGACAGAGATAGGTTCACCCCTCCACTTT.

This clonotype occurred many times. The genes are TRBV15 and TRBJ1-1; D remains ambiguous. Germline CDR1 and CDR2: LNHNV and YYDKDF (reference sequence). Between the trimmed V and J ends, which lost 1 base and 8 bases, there was a span of 8 bases. This CDR3 has 12 residues. The DNA of the CDR3 is TGTGCCACCAGCAGAGTACCGACGGAAGCTTTCTTT. It yields the protein CATSRVPTEAFF.